This T cell receptor beta chain comes out of a study of human T cells and chemical hapten exposure. Study as a whole: The patch tests put 0.01% DPC on the skin of the upper back and were read 6 days later.

Described time point: pre-sensitization, week 0. The treatment is: therapeutic diphenylcyclopropenone sensitization with weekly scalp DPC. From the RACE reads, TCRdb called clonotypes with MiXCR, one entry per CDR3 protein. The sample consists of 95,000 to 100,000 distinct CDR3 sequences, 10% to 13% of them appearing once. The CDR3 is 15 residues long. The germline V gene encodes CDR1 SGHAT and CDR2 FQNNGV. V shed 6 bases and J 7 bases; nucleotides not matched to a gene: 9. This sequence joins TRBV11-2 and TRBJ2-1, with 10 bases fitting TRBD2. This TCR was sampled from a woman in her sixties or seventies with alopecia areata. Some clones in this sample may be carry-over from other donors' samples. The sample was whole blood, taken in connection with sensitization to the hapten diphenylcyclopropenone (DPC). CDR3 amino acids: CASRKPGLASNEQFF. As DNA, the CDR3 is TGTGCCAGCAGAAAGCCGGGACTAGCGTCTAATGAGCAGTTCTTC.